This T cell receptor (beta chain) emerged from a study of cytomegalovirus exposure and HLA in healthy donors. Study-wide findings and caveats: Across donors, most TCRs were seen rarely, yet some public ones were widespread. Later on, an analysis tied approximately 15,000 TCR beta sequences to HLA alleles at 0.05 false discovery rate.

The PCR used 60 Vbeta and 13 Jbeta primers. Assay: immunoSEQ multiplex PCR; the TCRdb copy retains only in-frame clones and omits some. The sample has about 130,000 clones, 70% to 85% seen once; the top ten hold approximately 1.7%. Nominal health characterized the donors when sampled, though unrecorded immune exposures were likely. Comments on this clone: Its antigen is unidentified.

The receptor was isolated from a boy between 10 and 17 years old in good health and CMV-seronegative. Sequencing used PBMCs.

The CDR3 loop reads CASSVAGGVGNTIYF. CDR3 DNA sequence: TGTGCCAGCAGCGTAGCAGGAGGGGTCGGAAACACCATATATTTT. The rearrangement uses TRBV9 and TRBJ1-3, with D perhaps TRBD1 (5 bases). The CDR3 sequence is 15 residues long. Germline V lookup: CDR1 SGDLS, CDR2 YYNGEE. The V end was cut by 0 bases, the J end by 4 bases, with 11 bases between.